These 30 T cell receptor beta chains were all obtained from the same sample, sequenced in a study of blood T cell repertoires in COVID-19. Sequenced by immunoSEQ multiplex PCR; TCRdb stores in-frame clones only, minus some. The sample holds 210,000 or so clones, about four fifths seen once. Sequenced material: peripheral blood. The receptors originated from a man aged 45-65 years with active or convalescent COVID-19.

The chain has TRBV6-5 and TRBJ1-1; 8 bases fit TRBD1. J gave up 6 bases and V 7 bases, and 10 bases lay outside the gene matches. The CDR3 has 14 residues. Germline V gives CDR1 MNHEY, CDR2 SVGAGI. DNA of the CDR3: TGTGCCAGCACCCTGACAGGGGATCGAGCTGAAGCTTTCTTT. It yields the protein CASTLTGDRAEAFF.

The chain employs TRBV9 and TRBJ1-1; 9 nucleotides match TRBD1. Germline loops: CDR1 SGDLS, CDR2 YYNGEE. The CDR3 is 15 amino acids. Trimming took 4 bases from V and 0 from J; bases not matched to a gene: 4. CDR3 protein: CASSPGQGMNTEAFF. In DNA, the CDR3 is TGTGCCAGCAGCCCTGGACAGGGGATGAACACTGAAGCTTTCTTT.

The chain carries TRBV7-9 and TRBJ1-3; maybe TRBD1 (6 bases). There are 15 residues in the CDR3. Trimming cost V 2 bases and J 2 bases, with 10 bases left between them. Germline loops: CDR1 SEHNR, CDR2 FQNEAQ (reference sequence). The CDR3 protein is CASSLIQGTGNTIYF. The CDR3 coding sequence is TGTGCCAGCAGCTTAATACAGGGTACTGGAAACACCATATATTTT.

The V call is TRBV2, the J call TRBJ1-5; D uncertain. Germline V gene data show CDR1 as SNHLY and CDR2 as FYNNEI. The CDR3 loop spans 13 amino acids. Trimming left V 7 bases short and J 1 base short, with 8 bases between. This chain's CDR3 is CASMGQSNQPQHF. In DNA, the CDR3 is TGTGCCAGCATGGGCCAGAGCAATCAGCCCCAGCATTTT.

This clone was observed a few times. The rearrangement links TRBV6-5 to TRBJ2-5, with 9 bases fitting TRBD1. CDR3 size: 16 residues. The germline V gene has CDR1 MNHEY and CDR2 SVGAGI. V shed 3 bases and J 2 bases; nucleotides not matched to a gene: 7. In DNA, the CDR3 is TGTGCCAGCAGTTATTCGGACAGGGGCCGGCAAGAGACCCAGTACTTC. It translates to CASSYSDRGRQETQYF.

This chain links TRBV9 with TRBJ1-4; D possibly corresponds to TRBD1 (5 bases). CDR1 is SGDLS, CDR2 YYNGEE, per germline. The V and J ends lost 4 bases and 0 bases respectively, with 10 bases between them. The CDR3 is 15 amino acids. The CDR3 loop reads CASSTGHTTNEKLFF. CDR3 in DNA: TGTGCCAGCAGCACAGGACATACAACTAATGAAAAACTGTTTTTT.

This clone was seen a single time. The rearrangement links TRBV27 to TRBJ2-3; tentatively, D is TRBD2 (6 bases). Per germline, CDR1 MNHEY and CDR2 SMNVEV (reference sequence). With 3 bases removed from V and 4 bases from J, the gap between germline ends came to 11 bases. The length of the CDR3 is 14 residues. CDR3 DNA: TGTGCCAGCAGTTTCTCGGGAGCGGCAGATACGCAGTATTTT. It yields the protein CASSFSGAADTQYF.

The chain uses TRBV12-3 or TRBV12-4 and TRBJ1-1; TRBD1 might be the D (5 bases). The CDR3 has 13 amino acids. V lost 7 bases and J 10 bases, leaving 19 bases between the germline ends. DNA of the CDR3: TGTGCCAGCACCCCAAAGGGCAGGGCGTCAGCTTTCTTT. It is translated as CASTPKGRASAFF.

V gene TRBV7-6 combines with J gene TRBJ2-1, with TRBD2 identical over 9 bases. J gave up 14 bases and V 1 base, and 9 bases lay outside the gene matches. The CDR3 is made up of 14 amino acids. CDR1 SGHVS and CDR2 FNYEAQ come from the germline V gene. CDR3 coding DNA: TGTGCCAGCAGCTTAGGGGGCGGGAGGGATAAAAAGTTCTTC. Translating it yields CASSLGGGRDKKFF.

The CDR3 sequence: CASSSVNQVYGYTF. Written as DNA, the CDR3 is TGTGCCAGCAGTTCCGTCAATCAGGTATATGGCTACACCTTC. V usage is TRBV28 and J usage is TRBJ1-2; D is ambiguous. Trimming removed 4 bases at V and 5 bases at J, with 14 bases between. Looked up from germline, CDR1 is MDHEN and CDR2 is SYDVKM. The CDR3 spans 14 residues.

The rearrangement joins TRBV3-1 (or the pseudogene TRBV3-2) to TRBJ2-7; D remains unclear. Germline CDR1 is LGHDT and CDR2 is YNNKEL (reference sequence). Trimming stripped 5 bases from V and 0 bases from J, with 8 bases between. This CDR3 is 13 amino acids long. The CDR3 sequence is CASSGSSSYEQYF. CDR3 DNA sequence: TGTGCCAGCAGCGGTAGCAGCTCCTACGAGCAGTACTTC.

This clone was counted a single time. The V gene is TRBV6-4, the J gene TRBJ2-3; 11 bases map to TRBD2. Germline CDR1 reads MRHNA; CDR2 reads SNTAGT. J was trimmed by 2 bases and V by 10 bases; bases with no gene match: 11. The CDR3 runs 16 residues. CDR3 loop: CANASTSGSDTDTQYF. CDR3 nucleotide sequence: TGTGCCAACGCGAGTACTAGCGGGAGTGACACAGATACGCAGTATTTT.

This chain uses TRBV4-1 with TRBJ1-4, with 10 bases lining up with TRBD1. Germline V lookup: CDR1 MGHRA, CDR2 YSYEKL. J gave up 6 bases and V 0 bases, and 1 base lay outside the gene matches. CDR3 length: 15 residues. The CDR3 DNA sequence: TGCGCCAGCAGCCAAGACGGGACAGGGGATGAAAAACTGTTTTTT. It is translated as CASSQDGTGDEKLFF.

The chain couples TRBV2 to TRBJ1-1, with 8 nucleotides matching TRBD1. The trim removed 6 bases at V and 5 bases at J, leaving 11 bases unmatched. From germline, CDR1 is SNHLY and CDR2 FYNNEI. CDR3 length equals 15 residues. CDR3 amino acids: CASRDSGQVVTEAFF. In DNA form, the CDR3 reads TGTGCCAGCAGGGATTCGGGACAGGTGGTAACTGAAGCTTTCTTT. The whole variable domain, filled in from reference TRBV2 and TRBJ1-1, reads EPEVTQTPSHQVTQMGQEVILRCVPISNHLYFYWYRQILGQKVEFLVSFYNNEISEKSEIFDDQFSVERPDGSNFTLKIRSTKLEDSAMYFCASRDSGQVVTEAFFGQGTRLTVV.

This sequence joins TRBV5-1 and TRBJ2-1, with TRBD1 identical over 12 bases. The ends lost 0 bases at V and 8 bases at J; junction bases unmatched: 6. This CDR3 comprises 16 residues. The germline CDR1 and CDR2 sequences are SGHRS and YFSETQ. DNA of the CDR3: TGCGCCAGCAGCTTGGAGGGGACAGGGGGCTGGGATGAGCAGTTCTTC. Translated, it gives CASSLEGTGGWDEQFF.

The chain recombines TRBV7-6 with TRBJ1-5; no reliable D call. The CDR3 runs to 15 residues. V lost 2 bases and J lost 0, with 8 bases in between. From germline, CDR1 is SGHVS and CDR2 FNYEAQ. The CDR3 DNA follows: TGTGCCAGCAGCTTACAGGCGAATAGCAATCAGCCCCAGCATTTT. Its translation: CASSLQANSNQPQHF.

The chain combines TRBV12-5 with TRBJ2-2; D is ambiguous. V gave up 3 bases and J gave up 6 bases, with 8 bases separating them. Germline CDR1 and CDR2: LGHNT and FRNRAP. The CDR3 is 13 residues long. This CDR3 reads CASGFRVSGELFF. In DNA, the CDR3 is TGTGCTAGTGGTTTCCGGGTCTCCGGGGAGCTGTTTTTT.

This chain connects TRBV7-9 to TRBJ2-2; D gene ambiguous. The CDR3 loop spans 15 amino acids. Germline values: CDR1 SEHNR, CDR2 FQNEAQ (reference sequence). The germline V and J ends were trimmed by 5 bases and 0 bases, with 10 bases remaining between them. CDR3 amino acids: CASSPGAANTGELFF. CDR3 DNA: TGTGCCAGCAGCCCCGGAGCCGCGAACACCGGGGAGCTGTTTTTT. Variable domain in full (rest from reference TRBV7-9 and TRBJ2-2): DTGVSQNPRHKITKRGQNVTFRCDPISEHNRLYWYRQTLGQGPEFLTYFQNEAQLEKSRLLSDRFSAERPKGSFSTLEIQRTEQGDSAMYLCASSPGAANTGELFFGEGSRLTVL.

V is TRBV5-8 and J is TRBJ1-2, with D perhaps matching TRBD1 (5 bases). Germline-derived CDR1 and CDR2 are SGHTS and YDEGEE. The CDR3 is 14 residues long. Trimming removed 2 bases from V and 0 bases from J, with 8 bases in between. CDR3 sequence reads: CASSFGGANYGYTF. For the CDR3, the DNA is TGTGCCAGCAGCTTCGGGGGGGCTAACTATGGCTACACCTTC.

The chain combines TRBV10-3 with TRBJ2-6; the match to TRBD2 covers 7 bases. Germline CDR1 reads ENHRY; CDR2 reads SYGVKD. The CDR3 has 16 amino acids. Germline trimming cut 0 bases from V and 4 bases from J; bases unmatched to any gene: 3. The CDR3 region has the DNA TGTGCCATCAGTGAGTCGGGAGGGATGGGGGCCAACGTCCTGACTTTC. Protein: CAISESGGMGANVLTF.

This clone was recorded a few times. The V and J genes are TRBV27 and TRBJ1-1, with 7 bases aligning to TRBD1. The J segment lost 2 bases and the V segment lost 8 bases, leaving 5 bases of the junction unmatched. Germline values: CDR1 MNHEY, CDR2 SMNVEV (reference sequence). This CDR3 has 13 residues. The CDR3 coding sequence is TGTGCCAGCGCTAGACAGGGCAACACTGAAGCTTTCTTT. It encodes CASARQGNTEAFF.

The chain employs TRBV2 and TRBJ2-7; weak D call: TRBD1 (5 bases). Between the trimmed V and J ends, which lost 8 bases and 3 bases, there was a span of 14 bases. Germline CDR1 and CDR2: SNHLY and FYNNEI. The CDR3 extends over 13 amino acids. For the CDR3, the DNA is TGTGCCAGCCTCCAGGTGGGGCTCTACGAGCAGTACTTC. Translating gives CASLQVGLYEQYF. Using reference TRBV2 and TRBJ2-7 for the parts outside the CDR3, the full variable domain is EPEVTQTPSHQVTQMGQEVILRCVPISNHLYFYWYRQILGQKVEFLVSFYNNEISEKSEIFDDQFSVERPDGSNFTLKIRSTKLEDSAMYFCASLQVGLYEQYFGPGTRLTVT.

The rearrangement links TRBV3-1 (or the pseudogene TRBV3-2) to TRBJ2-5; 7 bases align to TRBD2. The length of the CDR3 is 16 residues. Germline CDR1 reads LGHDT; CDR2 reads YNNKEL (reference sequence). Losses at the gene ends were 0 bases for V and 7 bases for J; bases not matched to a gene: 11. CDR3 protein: CASSQDPGLRAGTQYF. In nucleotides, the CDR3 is TGTGCCAGCAGCCAAGATCCGGGACTACGTGCGGGGACCCAGTACTTC.

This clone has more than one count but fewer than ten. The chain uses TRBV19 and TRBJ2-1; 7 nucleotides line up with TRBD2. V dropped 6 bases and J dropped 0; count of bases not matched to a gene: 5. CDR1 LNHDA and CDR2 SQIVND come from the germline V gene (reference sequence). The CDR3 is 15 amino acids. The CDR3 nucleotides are TGTGCCAGTAGGGGCGGGAGCGCCTCCTACAATGAGCAGTTCTTC. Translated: CASRGGSASYNEQFF.

The CDR3 loop reads CASTRYSGDGYTF. The CDR3 nucleotides read TGTGCCAGCACGCGATACTCAGGGGATGGCTACACCTTC. The V call is TRBV2, the J call TRBJ1-2; D possibly corresponds to TRBD1 (6 bases). V was pared by 7 bases and J by 6 bases, with 15 bases between. This CDR3 comprises 13 residues. Germline CDR1 reads SNHLY; CDR2 reads FYNNEI.

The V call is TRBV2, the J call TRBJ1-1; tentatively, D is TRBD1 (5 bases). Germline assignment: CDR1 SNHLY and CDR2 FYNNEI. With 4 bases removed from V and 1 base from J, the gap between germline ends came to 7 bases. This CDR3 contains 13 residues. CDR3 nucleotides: TGTGCCAGCAGTGGGACACAGAACACTGAAGCTTTCTTT. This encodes CASSGTQNTEAFF.

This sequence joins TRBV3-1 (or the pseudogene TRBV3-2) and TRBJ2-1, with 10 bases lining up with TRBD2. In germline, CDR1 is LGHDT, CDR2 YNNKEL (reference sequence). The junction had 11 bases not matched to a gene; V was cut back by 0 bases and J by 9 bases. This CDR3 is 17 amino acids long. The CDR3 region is CASSQDRSGGAGREQFF. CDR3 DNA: TGTGCCAGCAGCCAAGATAGGAGCGGGGGGGCCGGGCGTGAGCAGTTCTTC.

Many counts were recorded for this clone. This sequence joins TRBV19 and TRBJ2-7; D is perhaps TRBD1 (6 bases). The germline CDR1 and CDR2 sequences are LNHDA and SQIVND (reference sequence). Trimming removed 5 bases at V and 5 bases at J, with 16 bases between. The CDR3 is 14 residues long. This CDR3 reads CASSLGQLFDEQYF. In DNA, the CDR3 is TGTGCCAGTAGTCTCGGACAGCTATTCGACGAGCAGTACTTC.

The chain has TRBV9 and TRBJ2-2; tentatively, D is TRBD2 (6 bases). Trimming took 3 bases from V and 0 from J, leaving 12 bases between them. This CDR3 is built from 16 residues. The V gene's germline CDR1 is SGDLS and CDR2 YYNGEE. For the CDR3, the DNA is TGTGCCAGCAGCGCACCGTGGGGGGCGAACACCGGGGAGCTGTTTTTT. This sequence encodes CASSAPWGANTGELFF.

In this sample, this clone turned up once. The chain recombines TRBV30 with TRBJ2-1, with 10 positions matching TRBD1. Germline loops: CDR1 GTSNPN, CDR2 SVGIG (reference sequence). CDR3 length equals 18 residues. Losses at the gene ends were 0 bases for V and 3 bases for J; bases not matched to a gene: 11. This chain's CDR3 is CAWSVKRVDRGIYNEQFF. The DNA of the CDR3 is TGTGCCTGGAGTGTAAAGAGGGTGGACAGGGGGATCTACAATGAGCAGTTCTTC.